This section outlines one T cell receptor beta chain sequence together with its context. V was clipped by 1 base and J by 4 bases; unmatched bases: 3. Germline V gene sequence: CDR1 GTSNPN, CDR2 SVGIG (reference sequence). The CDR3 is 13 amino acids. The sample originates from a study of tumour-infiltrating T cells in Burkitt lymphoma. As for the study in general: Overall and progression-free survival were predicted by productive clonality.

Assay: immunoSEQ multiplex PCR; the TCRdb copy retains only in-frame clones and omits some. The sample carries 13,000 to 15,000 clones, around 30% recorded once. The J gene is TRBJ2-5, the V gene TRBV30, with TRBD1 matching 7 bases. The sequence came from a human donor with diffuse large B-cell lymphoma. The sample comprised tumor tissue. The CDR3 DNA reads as TGTGCCTGGAGTGGGGACAGTCGAGAGACCCAGTACTTC. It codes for CAWSGDSRETQYF.